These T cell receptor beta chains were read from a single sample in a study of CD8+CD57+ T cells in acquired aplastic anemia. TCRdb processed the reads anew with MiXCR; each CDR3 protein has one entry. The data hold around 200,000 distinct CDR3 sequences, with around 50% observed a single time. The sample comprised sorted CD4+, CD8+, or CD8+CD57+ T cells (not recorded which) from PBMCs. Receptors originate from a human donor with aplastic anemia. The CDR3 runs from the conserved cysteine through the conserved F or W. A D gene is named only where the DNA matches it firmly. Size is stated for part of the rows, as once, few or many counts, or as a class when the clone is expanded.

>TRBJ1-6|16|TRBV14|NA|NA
CASSQDLRAYNSPLHF
TGTGCCAGCAGCCAAGACCTCCGGGCCTATAATTCACCCCTCCACTTT
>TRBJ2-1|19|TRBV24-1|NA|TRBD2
CATSDPGLAGGITYNEQFF
TGTGCCACCAGTGACCCGGGACTAGCGGGGGGTATTACCTACAATGAGCAGTTCTTC
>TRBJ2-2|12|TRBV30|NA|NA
CAWSVHTGELFF
TGTGCCTGGAGTGTACACACCGGGGAGCTGTTTTTT
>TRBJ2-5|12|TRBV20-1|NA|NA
CSARGLQETQYF
TGCAGTGCTAGAGGTCTCCAAGAGACCCAGTACTTC
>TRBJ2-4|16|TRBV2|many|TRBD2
CASLGVAGGEGNIQYF
TGTGCCAGCCTGGGGGTAGCGGGGGGTGAGGGGAACATTCAGTACTTC
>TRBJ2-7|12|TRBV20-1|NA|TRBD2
CSARGLDYEQYF
TGCAGTGCTCGGGGACTAGACTACGAGCAGTACTTC
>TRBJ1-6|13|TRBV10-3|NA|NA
CAISGRGNSPLHF
TGTGCCATCAGTGGAAGGGGAAATTCACCCCTCCACTTT
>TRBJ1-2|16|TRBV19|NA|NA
CASNIQDKKGRTGYTF
TGTGCCAGTAATATCCAAGACAAGAAAGGGAGAACTGGCTACACCTTC
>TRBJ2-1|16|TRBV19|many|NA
CASSINRVSSYNEQFF
TGTGCCAGTAGTATTAATCGGGTCAGCTCCTACAATGAGCAGTTCTTC
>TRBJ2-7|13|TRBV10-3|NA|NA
CASSDVPGREQYF
TGTGCCAGCAGTGATGTCCCAGGGCGCGAGCAGTACTTC